The TCR beta chain under discussion was sequenced for a study of T cells in localized non-small cell lung cancer. The CDR3 spans 14 residues. The V gene's germline CDR1 is ENHRY and CDR2 SYGVKD. V lost 2 bases, J lost 5 bases, and 12 bases lay in between. Findings of the study overall: Across samples, adjacent lung featured a median 57 of the top 100 tumor clones. There was higher T cell clonality in uninvolved adjacent lung than in tumor, and it was highest there. A denser population of T cells in blood accompanied longer overall survival. Tumor samples were not multi-region, leaving intratumor heterogeneity unexcluded.

To note about this clone: Its specificity is unknown.

The assay was immunoSEQ multiplex PCR, and TCRdb's table has in-frame clones only and misses some. This table has roughly 50,000 clones, 91% appearing once. The sample consisted of peripheral blood, taken before any cancer treatment. The V gene is TRBV10-3, the J gene TRBJ1-2; D possibly corresponds to TRBD1 (6 bases). The clonotype comes from a man aged 40-75 years with stage I lung adenocarcinoma. The CDR3 sequence is CAISETAGAYGYTF. The DNA for the CDR3 is TGTGCCATCAGTGAGACGGCGGGGGCTTATGGCTACACCTTC.